This is a list of T cell receptor beta chains from one sample in a study of cytomegalovirus exposure and HLA in healthy donors. Using immunoSEQ multiplex PCR, the repertoire was profiled, and TCRdb retains in-frame clones only, with some absent. The top ten clones hold less than 2% of a sample with some 180,000 clones, roughly 74% of them seen once. What was sequenced was PBMCs. These receptors were collected from a woman aged 25 to 39 in good health and CMV-seronegative. Both conserved end residues are part of each CDR3. Each record gives: CDR3 length, J gene, D gene, V gene, clone size, CDR3 DNA, CDR3 protein. D genes are given only for firm matches. Expanded clones are given a class, and other clones once, few, many or no size at all.

length: 19; J: TRBJ2-7; D: TRBD2; V: TRBV7-2; size: -; DNA: TGTGCCAGCGCAAGGGGCCCCACATTGTCGGGGACTACAAACTACGAGCAGTACTTC; CDR3: CASARGPTLSGTTNYEQYF
length: 14; J: TRBJ1-1; D: TRBD1; V: TRBV9; size: few; DNA: TGTGCCAGCAGCGTATCCGACAGGGGGGCTGAAGCTTTCTTT; CDR3: CASSVSDRGAEAFF
length: 15; J: TRBJ2-3; D: TRBD1; V: TRBV5-1; size: -; DNA: TGCGCCAGCAGCTTGGTGGCAGGGGGCGCAGATACGCAGTATTTT; CDR3: CASSLVAGGADTQYF
length: 15; J: TRBJ1-4; D: -; V: TRBV27; size: -; DNA: TGTGCCAGCAGTTTATCAGGGGCCCTGGATGAAAAACTGTTTTTT; CDR3: CASSLSGALDEKLFF
length: 12; J: TRBJ2-3; D: -; V: TRBV27; size: -; DNA: TGTGCCAGCAGACGACAACCGGATACGCAGTATTTT; CDR3: CASRRQPDTQYF
length: 14; J: TRBJ2-7; D: TRBD2; V: TRBV18; size: -; DNA: TGTGCCAGCTCGGGGACTAGCCCCCTTCACGAGCAGTACTTC; CDR3: CASSGTSPLHEQYF
length: 15; J: TRBJ2-7; D: -; V: TRBV6-1; size: -; DNA: TGTGCCACCCGAGCACAGGGGAGGATTGGCTACGAGCAGTACTTC; CDR3: CATRAQGRIGYEQYF
length: 14; J: TRBJ2-2; D: -; V: TRBV11-2; size: -; DNA: TGTGCCAGCAGCTTAAATGAGGCCAGCGGGGAGCTGTTTTTT; CDR3: CASSLNEASGELFF
length: 18; J: TRBJ1-2; D: TRBD1; V: TRBV9; size: -; DNA: TGTGCCAGCAGCAAATCCGGGACAGGGGATTCTAGGGTCTATGGCTACACCTTC; CDR3: CASSKSGTGDSRVYGYTF
length: 16; J: TRBJ2-3; D: -; V: TRBV7-3; size: -; DNA: TGTGCCAGCAGCTCCCGAAGGGCGGGGATCACAGATACGCAGTATTTT; CDR3: CASSSRRAGITDTQYF
length: 15; J: TRBJ2-3; D: -; V: TRBV19; size: -; DNA: TGTGCCAGTAGTATGCAGGGTGCAGGCACAGATACGCAGTATTTT; CDR3: CASSMQGAGTDTQYF
length: 15; J: TRBJ1-5; D: -; V: TRBV19; size: -; DNA: TGTGCCAGCTGTCCCGGGACATTTAGCAATCAGCCCCAGCATTTT; CDR3: CASCPGTFSNQPQHF
length: 15; J: TRBJ1-5; D: -; V: TRBV30; size: few; DNA: TGTGCCTGGAGTGTAAACGAGGTCGGGAATCAGCCCCAGCATTTT; CDR3: CAWSVNEVGNQPQHF
length: 17; J: TRBJ1-2; D: TRBD1; V: TRBV6-1; size: -; DNA: TGTGCCAGCAGTGAGGGGACAGGGGGCGCCAAGAGGGATGGCTACACCTTC; CDR3: CASSEGTGGAKRDGYTF
length: 15; J: TRBJ1-6; D: TRBD1; V: TRBV11-1; size: -; DNA: TGTGCCAGCAGCTCTCGACAGGGGGCTAATTCACCCCTCCACTTT; CDR3: CASSSRQGANSPLHF
length: 13; J: TRBJ1-1; D: -; V: TRBV29-1; size: -; DNA: TGCAGCGCCTGTGACCGGGAGGGCACTGAAGCTTTCTTT; CDR3: CSACDREGTEAFF
length: 15; J: TRBJ1-2; D: -; V: TRBV6-6; size: -; DNA: TGTGCCAGCAGCGATGGGCCCAGTAAGCACTATGGCTACACCTTC; CDR3: CASSDGPSKHYGYTF
length: 13; J: TRBJ2-1; D: TRBD2; V: TRBV15; size: -; DNA: TGTGCCACCAGCGGGACTAGCGGGAAAAGGCAGTTCTTC; CDR3: CATSGTSGKRQFF
length: 13; J: TRBJ2-1; D: TRBD1; V: TRBV6-1; size: -; DNA: TGTGCCAGCCCAGGACAGGGGTACAATGAGCAGTTCTTC; CDR3: CASPGQGYNEQFF
length: 18; J: TRBJ2-4; D: TRBD1; V: TRBV5-4; size: -; DNA: TGTGCCAGCAGCTTGGCCTCTAGGGGGCGAACCGCCAAAAGCATTCAGTACTTC; CDR3: CASSLASRGRTAKSIQYF
length: 15; J: TRBJ1-5; D: -; V: TRBV5-6; size: -; DNA: TGTGCCAGCAGCTTTGGGCCCCATAGCAATCAGCCCCAGCATTTT; CDR3: CASSFGPHSNQPQHF
length: 15; J: TRBJ2-3; D: TRBD1; V: TRBV7-9; size: -; DNA: TGTGCCAGCAGCTCCCGGGACAGGCTCACAGATACGCAGTATTTT; CDR3: CASSSRDRLTDTQYF
length: 17; J: TRBJ2-2; D: TRBD1; V: TRBV7-9; size: few; DNA: TGTGCCAGCAGCCCGGTCGGACAGGGAGTCGGCACCGGGGAGCTGTTTTTT; CDR3: CASSPVGQGVGTGELFF
length: 14; J: TRBJ2-7; D: TRBD1; V: TRBV27; size: -; DNA: TGTGCCAGCAGTCTCCGGGACAGGGGTTACGAGCAGTACTTC; CDR3: CASSLRDRGYEQYF
length: 15; J: TRBJ1-5; D: TRBD1; V: TRBV18; size: -; DNA: TGTGCCAGCTCAAAAGGGGGCCCGGGATCTCAGCCCCAGCATTTT; CDR3: CASSKGGPGSQPQHF
length: 13; J: TRBJ1-1; D: -; V: TRBV6-6; size: -; DNA: TGTGCCAGCAGTTACTCGGGGGGGACTGAAGCTTTCTTT; CDR3: CASSYSGGTEAFF
length: 14; J: TRBJ1-1; D: -; V: TRBV11-1; size: -; DNA: TGTGCCAGCAGCTTTACAGGGTGGGACACTGAAGCTTTCTTT; CDR3: CASSFTGWDTEAFF
length: 15; J: TRBJ2-7; D: TRBD1; V: TRBV7-9; size: few; DNA: TGTGCCAGCAGCTTAGGACAGGGAAGCTCCTACGAGCAGTACTTC; CDR3: CASSLGQGSSYEQYF
length: 16; J: TRBJ1-2; D: TRBD1; V: TRBV5-6; size: -; DNA: TGTGCCAGCAGCTTGGTGGGACAGGGCATAAGCTATGGCTACACCTTC; CDR3: CASSLVGQGISYGYTF
length: 17; J: TRBJ2-2; D: TRBD1; V: TRBV5-1; size: -; DNA: TGCGCCAGCAGCCCCCTCCCTGGACAGGGGTCCACCGGGGAGCTGTTTTTT; CDR3: CASSPLPGQGSTGELFF
length: 15; J: TRBJ2-7; D: -; V: TRBV11-2; size: -; DNA: TGTGCCAGCAGCTTAGGTCCTGGCAAGGACTACGAGCAGTACTTC; CDR3: CASSLGPGKDYEQYF
length: 14; J: TRBJ2-3; D: -; V: TRBV9; size: few; DNA: TGTGCCAGCAGGGCAGCACTAGCAGCAGATACGCAGTATTTT; CDR3: CASRAALAADTQYF
length: 17; J: TRBJ2-2; D: TRBD2; V: TRBV4-3; size: -; DNA: TGCGCCAGCAGCCGAAGACTGGCGGGAGGCCGCGCCGGGGAGCTGTTTTTT; CDR3: CASSRRLAGGRAGELFF
length: 17; J: TRBJ2-2; D: TRBD2; V: TRBV4-3; size: -; DNA: TGCGCCAGCAGCCAAAGACTAGCGGGAGGGCCCACCGGGGAGCTGTTTTTT; CDR3: CASSQRLAGGPTGELFF
length: 13; J: TRBJ2-1; D: TRBD1; V: TRBV6-1; size: few; DNA: TGTGCCAGCAGTGCCTACGACAGGGTCAAGGTGTTCTTC; CDR3: CASSAYDRVKVFF
length: 15; J: TRBJ2-1; D: TRBD2; V: TRBV7-9; size: few; DNA: TGTGCCAGCAGCGCGGGACTAGCCAAGGCCGATGAGCAGTTCTTC; CDR3: CASSAGLAKADEQFF
length: 15; J: TRBJ2-3; D: -; V: TRBV9; size: -; DNA: TGTGCCAGCTCCCCACCTCAGGGGAGGGCAGATACGCAGTATTTT; CDR3: CASSPPQGRADTQYF
length: 17; J: TRBJ2-3; D: TRBD2; V: TRBV7-2; size: few; DNA: TGTGCCAGCAGCTTAGATGCGGCGGGAGCTAGCACAGATACGCAGTATTTT; CDR3: CASSLDAAGASTDTQYF
length: 13; J: TRBJ2-3; D: -; V: TRBV6-5; size: -; DNA: TGTGCCAGCAGTTACGACAGTACAGATACGCAGTATTTT; CDR3: CASSYDSTDTQYF
length: 12; J: TRBJ2-7; D: -; V: TRBV6-6; size: -; DNA: TGTGCCAGCAGCCCCGCAGGCTACGAGCAGTACTTC; CDR3: CASSPAGYEQYF
length: 13; J: TRBJ1-2; D: -; V: TRBV9; size: -; DNA: TGTGCCAGCAGCGTAGTCTCCGGGGATGGCTACACCTTC; CDR3: CASSVVSGDGYTF
length: 16; J: TRBJ2-3; D: TRBD2; V: TRBV5-4; size: -; DNA: TGTGCCAGCAGCTTGGTTGGTCTAGCGGGGGGCGGGGCGCAGTATTTT; CDR3: CASSLVGLAGGGAQYF
length: 15; J: TRBJ1-1; D: -; V: TRBV5-6; size: -; DNA: TGTGCCAGCAGCTTGTTCGGACAACCCAACACTGAAGCTTTCTTT; CDR3: CASSLFGQPNTEAFF
length: 13; J: TRBJ2-1; D: -; V: TRBV5-6; size: once; DNA: TGTGCCAGCAACTTGGGGTGGAGCAATGAGCAGTTCTTC; CDR3: CASNLGWSNEQFF
length: 16; J: TRBJ1-5; D: -; V: TRBV7-2; size: -; DNA: TGTGCCAGCAGCTTTGATTTTGGGGCTGGCGGTCAGCCCCAGCATTTT; CDR3: CASSFDFGAGGQPQHF
length: 15; J: TRBJ1-6; D: TRBD1; V: TRBV18; size: -; DNA: TGTGCCAGCTCACTCGACAGGGGAATTTACTCACCCCTCCACTTT; CDR3: CASSLDRGIYSPLHF
length: 15; J: TRBJ1-1; D: -; V: TRBV13; size: few; DNA: TGTGCCAGCAGCCCATTACAGGGACGGAACACTGAAGCTTTCTTT; CDR3: CASSPLQGRNTEAFF
length: 14; J: TRBJ1-2; D: TRBD1; V: TRBV27; size: once; DNA: TGTGCCAGCAGCTATCACGGGACAGGCTATGGCTACACCTTC; CDR3: CASSYHGTGYGYTF
length: 18; J: TRBJ1-3; D: TRBD1; V: TRBV9; size: few; DNA: TGTGCCAACCTGAGAACAGGGGGGACAGGGCGGTTTGGAAACACCATATATTTT; CDR3: CANLRTGGTGRFGNTIYF
length: 13; J: TRBJ2-2; D: -; V: TRBV7-7; size: -; DNA: TGTGCTAGCAGCCCAGGCAACACCGGGGAGCTGTTTTTT; CDR3: CASSPGNTGELFF
length: 16; J: TRBJ2-3; D: TRBD2; V: TRBV5-1; size: -; DNA: TGCGCCAGCAGCTTGGCCCCAGCGGGGGGGGCAGATACGCAGTATTTT; CDR3: CASSLAPAGGADTQYF
length: 15; J: TRBJ1-1; D: -; V: TRBV6-5; size: -; DNA: TGTGCCAGCAGCCCGCCTGAAAGGGGTCGGACTGAAGCTTTCTTT; CDR3: CASSPPERGRTEAFF
length: 14; J: TRBJ2-3; D: -; V: TRBV5-8; size: -; DNA: TGTGCCAGCAGCTCCTCATTTGAGGGCAACCCGGGTTATTTT; CDR3: CASSSSFEGNPGYF
length: 16; J: TRBJ1-4; D: TRBD1; V: TRBV29-1; size: -; DNA: TGCAGCGTTGCCCGGGACAGGGACTCGTTAGGTGAAAAACTGTTTTTT; CDR3: CSVARDRDSLGEKLFF
length: 15; J: TRBJ2-3; D: TRBD2; V: TRBV7-6; size: once; DNA: TGTGCCAGCAGCGGGACTAGCCTAAGCACAGATACGCAGTATTTT; CDR3: CASSGTSLSTDTQYF
length: 14; J: TRBJ1-2; D: -; V: TRBV6-1; size: -; DNA: TGTGCCAGCAGTGGAGGGCCCGGTGGCTACGGCTACACCTTC; CDR3: CASSGGPGGYGYTF
length: 17; J: TRBJ1-3; D: -; V: TRBV5-4; size: -; DNA: TGTGCCAGCAGCTCGGGCCGGACACGTAGCTCTGGAAACACCATATATTTT; CDR3: CASSSGRTRSSGNTIYF
length: 20; J: TRBJ2-1; D: TRBD1; V: TRBV15; size: -; DNA: TGTGCCACCAGCAGAGATTGGGGAACCCTGGGACAGGGGTCCTACAATGAGCAGTTCTTC; CDR3: CATSRDWGTLGQGSYNEQFF
length: 15; J: TRBJ2-1; D: TRBD2; V: TRBV27; size: -; DNA: TGTGCCAGCAGTTTAGGCGGGAGGGCCTACAATGAGCAGTTCTTC; CDR3: CASSLGGRAYNEQFF
length: 15; J: TRBJ2-1; D: TRBD2; V: TRBV11-3; size: -; DNA: TGTGCCAGCAGCTTAGATCCTGGGTCTAGCGGGGAGCAGTTCTTC; CDR3: CASSLDPGSSGEQFF